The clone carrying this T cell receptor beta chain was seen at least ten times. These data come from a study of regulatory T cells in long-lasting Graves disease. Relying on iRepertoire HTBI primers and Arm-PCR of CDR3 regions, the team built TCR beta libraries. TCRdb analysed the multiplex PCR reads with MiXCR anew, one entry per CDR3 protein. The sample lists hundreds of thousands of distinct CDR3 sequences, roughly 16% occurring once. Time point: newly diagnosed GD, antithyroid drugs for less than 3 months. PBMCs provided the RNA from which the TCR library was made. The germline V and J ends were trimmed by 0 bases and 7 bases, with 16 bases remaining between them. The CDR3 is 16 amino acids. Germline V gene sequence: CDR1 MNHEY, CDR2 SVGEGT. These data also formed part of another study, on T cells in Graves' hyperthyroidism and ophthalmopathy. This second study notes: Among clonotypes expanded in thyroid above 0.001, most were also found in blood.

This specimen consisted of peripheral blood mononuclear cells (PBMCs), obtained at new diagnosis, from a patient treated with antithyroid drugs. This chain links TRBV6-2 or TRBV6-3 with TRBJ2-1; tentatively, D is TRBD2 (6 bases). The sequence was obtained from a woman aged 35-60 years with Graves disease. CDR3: CASSYSTGTALNEQFF. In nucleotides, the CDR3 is TGTGCCAGCAGTTACTCGACTGGGACTGCCTTAAATGAGCAGTTCTTC.